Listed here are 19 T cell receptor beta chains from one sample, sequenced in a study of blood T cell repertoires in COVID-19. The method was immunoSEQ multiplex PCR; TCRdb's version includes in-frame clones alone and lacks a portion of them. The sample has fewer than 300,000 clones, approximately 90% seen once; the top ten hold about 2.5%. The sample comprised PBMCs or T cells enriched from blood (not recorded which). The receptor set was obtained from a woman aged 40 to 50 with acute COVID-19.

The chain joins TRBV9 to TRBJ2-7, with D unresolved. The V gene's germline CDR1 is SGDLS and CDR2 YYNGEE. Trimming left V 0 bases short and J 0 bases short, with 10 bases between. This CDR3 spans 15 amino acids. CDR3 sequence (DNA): TGTGCCAGCAGCGTAGACTACTCCAACTCCTACGAGCAGTACTTC. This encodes CASSVDYSNSYEQYF. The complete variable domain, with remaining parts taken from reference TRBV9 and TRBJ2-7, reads DSGVTQTPKHLITATGQRVTLRCSPRSGDLSVYWYQQSLDQGLQFLIQYYNGEERAKGNILERFSAQQFPDLHSELNLSSLELGDSALYFCASSVDYSNSYEQYFGPGTRLTVT.

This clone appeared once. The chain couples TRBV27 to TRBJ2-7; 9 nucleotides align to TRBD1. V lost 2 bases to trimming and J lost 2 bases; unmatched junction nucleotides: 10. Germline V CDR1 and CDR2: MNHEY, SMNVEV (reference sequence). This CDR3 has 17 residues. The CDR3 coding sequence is TGTGCCAGCAGTTTAGCCGGGACAGGGTACAGCGCCTACGAGCAGTACTTC. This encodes CASSLAGTGYSAYEQYF.

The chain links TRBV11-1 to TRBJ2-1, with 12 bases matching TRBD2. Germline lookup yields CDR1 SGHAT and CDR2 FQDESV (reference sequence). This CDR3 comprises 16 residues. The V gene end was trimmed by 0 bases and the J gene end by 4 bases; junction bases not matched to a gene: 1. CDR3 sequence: CASSLALAGGYNEQFF. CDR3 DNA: TGTGCCAGCAGCTTAGCGCTAGCGGGAGGGTACAATGAGCAGTTCTTC.

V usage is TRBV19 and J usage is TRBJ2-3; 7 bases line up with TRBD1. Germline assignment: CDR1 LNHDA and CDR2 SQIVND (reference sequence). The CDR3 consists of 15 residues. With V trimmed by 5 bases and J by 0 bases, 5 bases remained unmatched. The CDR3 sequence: CASSPRTGSTDTQYF. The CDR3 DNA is TGTGCCAGTAGTCCGAGGACAGGTAGCACAGATACGCAGTATTTT.

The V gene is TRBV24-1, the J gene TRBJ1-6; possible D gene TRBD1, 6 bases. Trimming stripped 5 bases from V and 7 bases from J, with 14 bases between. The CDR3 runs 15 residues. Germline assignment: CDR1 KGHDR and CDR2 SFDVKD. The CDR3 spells CATSAADSYNSPLHF. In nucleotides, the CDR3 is TGTGCCACCAGTGCGGCGGACAGCTACAATTCACCCCTCCACTTT.

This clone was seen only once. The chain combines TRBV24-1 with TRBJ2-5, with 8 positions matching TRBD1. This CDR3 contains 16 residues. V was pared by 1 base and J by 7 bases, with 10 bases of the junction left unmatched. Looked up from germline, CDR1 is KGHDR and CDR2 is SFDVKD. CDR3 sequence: CATSDFADRDPGTQYF. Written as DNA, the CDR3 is TGTGCCACCAGTGATTTCGCGGACAGGGACCCGGGGACCCAGTACTTC.

The CDR3 reads CSVAGQRVNTEAFF. The CDR3 region has the DNA TGCAGCGTTGCGGGACAGAGAGTGAACACTGAAGCTTTCTTT. The rearrangement joins TRBV29-1 to TRBJ1-1; 7 bases are shared with TRBD1. Germline CDR1 SQVTM, CDR2 ANQGSEA. This CDR3 has 14 amino acids. Trimming at V came to 4 bases and at J to 0 bases, leaving 5 bases not matched to a gene. Supplemented by reference TRBV29-1 and TRBJ1-1, the full variable domain reads SAVISQKPSRDICQRGTSLTIQCQVDSQVTMMFWYRQQPGQSLTLIATANQGSEATYESGFVIDKFPISRPNLTFSTLTVSNMSPEDSSIYLCSVAGQRVNTEAFFGQGTRLTVV.

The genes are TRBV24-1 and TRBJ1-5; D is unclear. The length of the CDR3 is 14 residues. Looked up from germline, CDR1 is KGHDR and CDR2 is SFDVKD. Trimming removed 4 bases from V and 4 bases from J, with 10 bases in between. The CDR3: CATSDRRENQPQHF. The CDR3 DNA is TGTGCCACCAGTGACCGTCGGGAGAATCAGCCCCAGCATTTT.

The CDR3 spells CASSPRTDNTGELFF. CDR3 coding DNA: TGTGCCAGCAGCCCCCGGACTGACAACACCGGGGAGCTGTTTTTT. The rearrangement uses TRBV7-7 and TRBJ2-2; possible D gene TRBD2, 5 bases. This CDR3 spans 15 amino acids. Looked up from germline, CDR1 is SSHAT and CDR2 is FNYEAQ (reference sequence). V was shortened by 5 bases and J by 2 bases, with 12 bases between the two germline ends.

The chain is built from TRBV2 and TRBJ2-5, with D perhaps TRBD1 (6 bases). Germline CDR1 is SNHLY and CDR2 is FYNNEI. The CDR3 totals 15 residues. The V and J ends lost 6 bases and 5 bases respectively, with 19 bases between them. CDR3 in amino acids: CASRTRSTGRETQYF. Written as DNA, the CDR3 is TGTGCCAGCAGAACTAGAAGCACAGGGCGGGAGACCCAGTACTTC.

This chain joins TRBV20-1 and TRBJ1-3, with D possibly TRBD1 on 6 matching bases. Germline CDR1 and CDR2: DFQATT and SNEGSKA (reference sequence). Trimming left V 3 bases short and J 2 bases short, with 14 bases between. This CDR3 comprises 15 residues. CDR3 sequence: CSASSRPGAGNTIYF. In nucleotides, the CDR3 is TGCAGTGCTAGTTCCCGGCCAGGGGCTGGAAACACCATATATTTT.

The CDR3 DNA sequence: TGTGCCAGCAGCCAGACCGGGCTAGGGGCAGATACGCAGTATTTT. Protein sequence: CASSQTGLGADTQYF. The chain has TRBV7-6 and TRBJ2-3; the D gene is possibly TRBD1 (5 bases). The CDR3 is 15 amino acids. Germline loops: CDR1 SGHVS, CDR2 FNYEAQ. Trimming removed 5 bases at V and 4 bases at J, with 16 bases between.

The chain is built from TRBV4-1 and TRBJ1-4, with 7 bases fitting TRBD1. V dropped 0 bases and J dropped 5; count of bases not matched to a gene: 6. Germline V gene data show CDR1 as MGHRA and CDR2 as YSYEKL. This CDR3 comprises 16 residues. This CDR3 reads CASSQERDRVNEKLFF. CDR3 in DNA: TGCGCCAGCAGCCAAGAACGGGACAGAGTAAATGAAAAACTGTTTTTT.

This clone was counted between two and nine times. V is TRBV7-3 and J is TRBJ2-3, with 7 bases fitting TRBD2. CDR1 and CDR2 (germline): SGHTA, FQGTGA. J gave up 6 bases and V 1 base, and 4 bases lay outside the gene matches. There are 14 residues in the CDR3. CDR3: CASSLSGSPDTQYF. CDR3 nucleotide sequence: TGTGCCAGCAGCTTAAGCGGGAGTCCTGATACGCAGTATTTT. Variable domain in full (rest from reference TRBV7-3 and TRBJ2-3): GAGVSQTPSNKVTEKGKYVELRCDPISGHTALYWYRQSLGQGPEFLIYFQGTGAADDSGLPNDRFFAVRPEGSVSTLKIQRTERGDSAVYLCASSLSGSPDTQYFGPGTRLTVL.

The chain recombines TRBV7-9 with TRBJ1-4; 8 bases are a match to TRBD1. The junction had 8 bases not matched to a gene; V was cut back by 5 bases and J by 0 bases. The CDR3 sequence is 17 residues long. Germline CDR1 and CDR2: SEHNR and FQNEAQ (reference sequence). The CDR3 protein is CASSDRGTRTTNEKLFF. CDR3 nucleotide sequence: TGTGCCAGCAGCGACAGGGGAACGAGGACAACTAATGAAAAACTGTTTTTT.

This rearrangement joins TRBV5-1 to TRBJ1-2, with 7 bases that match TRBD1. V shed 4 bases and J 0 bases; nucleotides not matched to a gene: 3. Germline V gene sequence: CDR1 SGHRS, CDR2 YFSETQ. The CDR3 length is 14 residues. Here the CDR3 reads CASSTGQSNYGYTF. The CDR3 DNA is TGCGCCAGCAGCACGGGACAGTCTAACTATGGCTACACCTTC. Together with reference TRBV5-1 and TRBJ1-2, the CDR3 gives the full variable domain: KAGVTQTPRYLIKTRGQQVTLSCSPISGHRSVSWYQQTPGQGLQFLFEYFSETQRNKGNFPGRFSGRQFSNSRSEMNVSTLELGDSALYLCASSTGQSNYGYTFGSGTRLTVV.

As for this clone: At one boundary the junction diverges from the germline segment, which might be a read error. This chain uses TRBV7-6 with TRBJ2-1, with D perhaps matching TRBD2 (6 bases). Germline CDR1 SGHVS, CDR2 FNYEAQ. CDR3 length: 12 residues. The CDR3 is CASSRGGAAPVF. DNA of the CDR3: TGTGCCAGCAGCCGGGGCGGGGCAGCACCGGTCTTC.

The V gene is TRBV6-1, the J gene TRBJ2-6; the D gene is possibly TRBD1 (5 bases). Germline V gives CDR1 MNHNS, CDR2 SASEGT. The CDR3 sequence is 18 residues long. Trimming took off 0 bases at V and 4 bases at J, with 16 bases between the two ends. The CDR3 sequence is CASSEAQGLGSGANVLTF. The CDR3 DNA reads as TGTGCCAGCAGTGAAGCCCAGGGATTGGGATCCGGGGCCAACGTCCTGACTTTC.

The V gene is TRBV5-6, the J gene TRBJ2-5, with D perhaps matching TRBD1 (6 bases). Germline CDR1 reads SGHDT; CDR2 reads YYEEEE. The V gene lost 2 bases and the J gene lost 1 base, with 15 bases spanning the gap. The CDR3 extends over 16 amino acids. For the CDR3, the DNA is TGTGCCAGCAGCTTATATCAGGGGAAACCCCAAGAGACCCAGTACTTC. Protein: CASSLYQGKPQETQYF.